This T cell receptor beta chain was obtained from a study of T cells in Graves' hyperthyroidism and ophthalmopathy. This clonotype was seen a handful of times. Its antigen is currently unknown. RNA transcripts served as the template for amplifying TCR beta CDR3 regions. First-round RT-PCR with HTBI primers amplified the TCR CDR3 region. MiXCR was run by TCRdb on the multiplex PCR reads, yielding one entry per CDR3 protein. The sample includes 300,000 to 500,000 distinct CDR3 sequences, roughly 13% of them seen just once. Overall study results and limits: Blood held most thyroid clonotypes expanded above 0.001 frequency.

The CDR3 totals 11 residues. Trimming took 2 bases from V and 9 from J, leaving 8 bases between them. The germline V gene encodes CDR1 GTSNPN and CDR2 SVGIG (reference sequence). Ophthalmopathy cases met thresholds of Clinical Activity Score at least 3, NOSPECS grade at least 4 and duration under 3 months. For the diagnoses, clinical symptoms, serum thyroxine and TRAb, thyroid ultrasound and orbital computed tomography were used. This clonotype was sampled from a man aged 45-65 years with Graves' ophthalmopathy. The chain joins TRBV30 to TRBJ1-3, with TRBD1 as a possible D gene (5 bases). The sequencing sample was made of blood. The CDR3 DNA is TGTGCCTGGAGTTCGGGGGGCACCATATATTTT. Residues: CAWSSGGTIYF.